The T cell receptor beta chain under discussion was sequenced for a study of blood T cell repertoires in COVID-19. Germline lookup yields CDR1 SGHRS and CDR2 YFSETQ. Trimming removed 0 bases at V and 1 base at J, with 10 bases between. CDR3 size: 16 residues. The data were produced by immunoSEQ multiplex PCR, yet TCRdb's version contains in-frame clones alone and is incomplete. Of under 200,000 clones listed, around 87% are singletons. In its sample, this clone was seen once. The receptor comes from a man aged 35 to 55 with active or convalescent COVID-19. This chain connects TRBV5-1 to TRBJ1-4; D possibly corresponds to TRBD1 (6 bases). The sequenced sample consisted of peripheral blood. The CDR3 protein is CASSLGSTGTNEKLFF. CDR3 nucleotide sequence: TGCGCCAGCAGCTTGGGGTCGACAGGAACTAATGAAAAACTGTTTTTT.